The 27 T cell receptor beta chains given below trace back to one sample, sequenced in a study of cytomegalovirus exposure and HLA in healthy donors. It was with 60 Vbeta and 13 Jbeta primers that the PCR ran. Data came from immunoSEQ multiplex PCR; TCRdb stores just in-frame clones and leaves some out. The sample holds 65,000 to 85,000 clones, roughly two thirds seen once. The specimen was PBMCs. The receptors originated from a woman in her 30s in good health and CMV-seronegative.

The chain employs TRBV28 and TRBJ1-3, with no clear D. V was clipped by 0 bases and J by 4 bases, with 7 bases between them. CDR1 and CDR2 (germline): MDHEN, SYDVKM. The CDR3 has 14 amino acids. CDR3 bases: TGTGCCAGCAGTTTATGGCCGGGGGGAAACACCATATATTTT. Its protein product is CASSLWPGGNTIYF.

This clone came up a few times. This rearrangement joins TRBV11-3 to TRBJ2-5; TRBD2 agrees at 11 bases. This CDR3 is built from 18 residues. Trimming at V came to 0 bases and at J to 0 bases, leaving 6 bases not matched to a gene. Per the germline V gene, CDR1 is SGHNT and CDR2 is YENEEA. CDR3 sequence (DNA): TGTGCCAGCAGCTTAGAGGGGAGACTAGCGGGGTACCAAGAGACCCAGTACTTC. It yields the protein CASSLEGRLAGYQETQYF.

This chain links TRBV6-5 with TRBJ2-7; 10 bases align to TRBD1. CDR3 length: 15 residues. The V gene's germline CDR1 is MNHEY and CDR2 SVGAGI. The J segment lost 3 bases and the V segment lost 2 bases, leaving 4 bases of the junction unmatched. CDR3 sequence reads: CASSYTGQGVYEQYF. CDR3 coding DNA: TGTGCCAGCAGTTACACCGGACAGGGGGTCTACGAGCAGTACTTC.

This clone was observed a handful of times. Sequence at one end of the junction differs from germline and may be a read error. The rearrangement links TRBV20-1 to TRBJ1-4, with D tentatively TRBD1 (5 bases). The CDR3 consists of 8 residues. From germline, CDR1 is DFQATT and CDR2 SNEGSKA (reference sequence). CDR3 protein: CVSEGTVF. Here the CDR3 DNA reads TGCGTTTCCGAAGGGACTGTTTTT.

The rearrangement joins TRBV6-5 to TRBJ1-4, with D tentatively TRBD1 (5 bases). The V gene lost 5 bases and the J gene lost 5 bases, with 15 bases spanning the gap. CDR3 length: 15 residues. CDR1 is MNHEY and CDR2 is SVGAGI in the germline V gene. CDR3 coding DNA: TGTGCCAGCAGTACGAGATTGACAGCAAATGAAAAACTGTTTTTT. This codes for CASSTRLTANEKLFF.

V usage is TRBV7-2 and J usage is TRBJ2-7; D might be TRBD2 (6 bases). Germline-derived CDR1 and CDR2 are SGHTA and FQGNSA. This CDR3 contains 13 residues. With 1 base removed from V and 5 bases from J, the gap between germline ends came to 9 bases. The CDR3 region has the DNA TGTGCCAGCAGCTTAGATTGGGGGGACGAGCAGTACTTC. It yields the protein CASSLDWGDEQYF.

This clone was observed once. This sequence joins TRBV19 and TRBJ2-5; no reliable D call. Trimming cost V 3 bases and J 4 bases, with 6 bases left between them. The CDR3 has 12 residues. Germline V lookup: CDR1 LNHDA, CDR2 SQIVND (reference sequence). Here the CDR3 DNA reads TGTGCCAGTAGTATGAGCGCAGAGACCCAGTACTTC. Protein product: CASSMSAETQYF.

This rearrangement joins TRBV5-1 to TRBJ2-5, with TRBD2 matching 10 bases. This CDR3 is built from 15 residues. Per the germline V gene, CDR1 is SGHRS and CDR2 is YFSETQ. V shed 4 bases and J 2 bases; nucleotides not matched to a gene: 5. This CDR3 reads CASSPSGGTQETQYF. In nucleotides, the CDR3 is TGCGCCAGCAGCCCTAGCGGGGGAACACAAGAGACCCAGTACTTC. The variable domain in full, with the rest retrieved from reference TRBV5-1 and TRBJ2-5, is KAGVTQTPRYLIKTRGQQVTLSCSPISGHRSVSWYQQTPGQGLQFLFEYFSETQRNKGNFPGRFSGRQFSNSRSEMNVSTLELGDSALYLCASSPSGGTQETQYFGPGTRLLVL.

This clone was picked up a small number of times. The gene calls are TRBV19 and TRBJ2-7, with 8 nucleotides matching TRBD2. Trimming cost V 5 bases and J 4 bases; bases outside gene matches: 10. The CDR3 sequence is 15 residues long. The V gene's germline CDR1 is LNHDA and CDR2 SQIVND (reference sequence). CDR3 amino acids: CASSERGGPWYEQYF. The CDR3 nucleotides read TGTGCCAGTAGTGAACGCGGGGGGCCATGGTACGAGCAGTACTTC.

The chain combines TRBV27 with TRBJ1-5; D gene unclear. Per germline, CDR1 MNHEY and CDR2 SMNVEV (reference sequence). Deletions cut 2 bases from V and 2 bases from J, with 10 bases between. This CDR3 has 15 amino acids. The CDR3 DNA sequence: TGTGCCAGCAGTTTAGGAGGGAGCGGCAATCAGCCCCAGCATTTT. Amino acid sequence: CASSLGGSGNQPQHF.

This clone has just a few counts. CDR3 DNA sequence: TGTGCCACCAGCGGGGGGGCCAACTACAATGAGCAGTTCTTC. Its translation: CATSGGANYNEQFF. The chain combines TRBV15 with TRBJ2-1, with D tentatively TRBD2 (7 bases). Germline assignment: CDR1 LNHNV and CDR2 YYDKDF (reference sequence). Trimming pared 5 bases from V and 3 bases from J, leaving 11 bases between. The CDR3 has 14 residues.

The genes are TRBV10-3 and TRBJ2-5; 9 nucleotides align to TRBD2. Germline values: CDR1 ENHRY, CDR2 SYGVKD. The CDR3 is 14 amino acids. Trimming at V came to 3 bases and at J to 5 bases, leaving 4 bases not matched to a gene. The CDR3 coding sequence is TGTGCCATCAGTGATGCCAGCGGGGGGGAGACCCAGTACTTC. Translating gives CAISDASGGETQYF.

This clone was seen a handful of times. DNA for the CDR3: TGTGCCAGCAACGTGGGGGACAGGGGAGAGACCCAGTACTTC. This sequence encodes CASNVGDRGETQYF. This sequence joins TRBV13 and TRBJ2-5; 10 bases are shared with TRBD1. V dropped 7 bases and J dropped 4; count of bases not matched to a gene: 6. CDR3 length: 14 residues. Per germline, CDR1 PRHDT and CDR2 FYEKMQ (reference sequence).

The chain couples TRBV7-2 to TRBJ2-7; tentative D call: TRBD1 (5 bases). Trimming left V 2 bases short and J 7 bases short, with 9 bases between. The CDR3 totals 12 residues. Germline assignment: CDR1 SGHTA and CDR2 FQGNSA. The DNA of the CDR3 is TGTGCCAGCAGCTTATACAGGCGTGAGCAGTACTTC. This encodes CASSLYRREQYF.

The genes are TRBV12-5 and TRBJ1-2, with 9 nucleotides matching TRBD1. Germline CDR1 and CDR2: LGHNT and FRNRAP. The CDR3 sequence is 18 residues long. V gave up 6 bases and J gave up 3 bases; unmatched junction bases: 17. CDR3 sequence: CASGLATGGNMWDYGYTF. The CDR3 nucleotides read TGTGCTAGTGGCCTCGCCACAGGGGGCAACATGTGGGACTATGGCTACACCTTC.

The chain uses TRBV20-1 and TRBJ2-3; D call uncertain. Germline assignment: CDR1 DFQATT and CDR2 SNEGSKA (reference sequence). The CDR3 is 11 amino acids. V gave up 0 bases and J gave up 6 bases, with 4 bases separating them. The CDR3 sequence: CSARDRDTQYF. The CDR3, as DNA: TGCAGTGCTAGAGATCGGGATACGCAGTATTTT.

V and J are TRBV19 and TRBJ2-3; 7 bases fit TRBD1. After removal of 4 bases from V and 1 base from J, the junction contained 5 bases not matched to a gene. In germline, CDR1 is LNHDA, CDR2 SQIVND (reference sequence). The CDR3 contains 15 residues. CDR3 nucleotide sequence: TGTGCCAGTAGTAAACAGGGGTTTCGCACAGATACGCAGTATTTT. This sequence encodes CASSKQGFRTDTQYF.

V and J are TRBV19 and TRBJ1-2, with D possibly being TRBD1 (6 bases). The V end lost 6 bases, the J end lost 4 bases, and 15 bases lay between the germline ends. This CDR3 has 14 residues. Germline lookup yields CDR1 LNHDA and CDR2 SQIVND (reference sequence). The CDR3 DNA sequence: TGTGCCAGTAGGGGCCCAGGGGAGGGCTATGGCTACACCTTC. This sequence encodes CASRGPGEGYGYTF.

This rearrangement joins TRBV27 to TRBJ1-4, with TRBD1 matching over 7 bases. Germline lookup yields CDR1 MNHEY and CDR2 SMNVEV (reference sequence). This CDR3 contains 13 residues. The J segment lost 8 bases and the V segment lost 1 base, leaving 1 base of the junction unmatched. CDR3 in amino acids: CASSLWTGEKLFF. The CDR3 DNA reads TGTGCCAGCAGTTTATGGACAGGAGAAAAACTGTTTTTT.

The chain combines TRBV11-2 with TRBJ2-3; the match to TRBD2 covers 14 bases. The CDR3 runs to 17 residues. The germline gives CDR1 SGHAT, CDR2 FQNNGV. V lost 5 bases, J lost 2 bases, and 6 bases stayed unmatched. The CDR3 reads CASSPGTSGRTTDTQYF. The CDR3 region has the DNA TGTGCCAGCAGCCCCGGGACTAGCGGGAGAACCACAGATACGCAGTATTTT.

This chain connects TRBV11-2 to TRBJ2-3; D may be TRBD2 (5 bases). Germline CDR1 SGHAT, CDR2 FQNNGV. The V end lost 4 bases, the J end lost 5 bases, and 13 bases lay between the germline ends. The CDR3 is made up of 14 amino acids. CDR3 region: CASSSRGYGDTQYF. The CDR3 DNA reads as TGTGCCAGCAGCTCCCGGGGATATGGAGATACGCAGTATTTT.

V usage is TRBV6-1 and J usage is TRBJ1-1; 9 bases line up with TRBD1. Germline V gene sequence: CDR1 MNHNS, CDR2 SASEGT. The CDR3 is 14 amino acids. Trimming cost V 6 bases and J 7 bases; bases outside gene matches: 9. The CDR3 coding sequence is TGTGCCAGCAGACCAACAGGGGGCATGAATGAAGCTTTCTTT. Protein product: CASRPTGGMNEAFF.

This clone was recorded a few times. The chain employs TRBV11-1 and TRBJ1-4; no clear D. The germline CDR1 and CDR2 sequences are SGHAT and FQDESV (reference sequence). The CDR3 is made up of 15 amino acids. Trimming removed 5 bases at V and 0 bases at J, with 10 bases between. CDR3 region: CASSRELATNEKLFF. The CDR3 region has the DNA TGTGCCAGCAGCCGGGAACTAGCAACTAATGAAAAACTGTTTTTT.

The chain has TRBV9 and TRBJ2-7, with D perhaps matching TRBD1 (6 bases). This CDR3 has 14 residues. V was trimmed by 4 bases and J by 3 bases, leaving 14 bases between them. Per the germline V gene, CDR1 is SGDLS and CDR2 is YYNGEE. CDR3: CASSPSDSYYEQYF. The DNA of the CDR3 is TGTGCCAGCAGCCCATCGGACAGCTACTACGAGCAGTACTTC.

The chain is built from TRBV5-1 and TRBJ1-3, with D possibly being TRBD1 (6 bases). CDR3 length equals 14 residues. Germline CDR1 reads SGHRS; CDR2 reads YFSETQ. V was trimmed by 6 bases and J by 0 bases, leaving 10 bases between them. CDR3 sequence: CASTTGNSGNTIYF. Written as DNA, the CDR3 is TGCGCCAGCACCACAGGGAACTCTGGAAACACCATATATTTT. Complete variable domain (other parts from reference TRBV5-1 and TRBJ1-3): KAGVTQTPRYLIKTRGQQVTLSCSPISGHRSVSWYQQTPGQGLQFLFEYFSETQRNKGNFPGRFSGRQFSNSRSEMNVSTLELGDSALYLCASTTGNSGNTIYFGEGSWLTVV.

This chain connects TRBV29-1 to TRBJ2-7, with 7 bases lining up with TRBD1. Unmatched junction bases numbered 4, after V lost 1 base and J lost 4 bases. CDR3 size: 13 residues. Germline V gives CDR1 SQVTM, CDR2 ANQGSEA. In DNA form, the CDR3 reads TGCAGCGTTGAAGGGCAGGGGGTGTACGAGCAGTACTTC. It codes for CSVEGQGVYEQYF.

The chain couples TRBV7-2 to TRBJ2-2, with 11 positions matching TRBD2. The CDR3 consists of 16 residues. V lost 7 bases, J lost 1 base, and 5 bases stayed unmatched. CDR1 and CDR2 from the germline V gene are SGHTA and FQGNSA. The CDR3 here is CASKLAGGRNTGELFF. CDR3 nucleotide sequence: TGTGCCAGCAAGCTAGCGGGGGGAAGGAACACCGGGGAGCTGTTTTTT.